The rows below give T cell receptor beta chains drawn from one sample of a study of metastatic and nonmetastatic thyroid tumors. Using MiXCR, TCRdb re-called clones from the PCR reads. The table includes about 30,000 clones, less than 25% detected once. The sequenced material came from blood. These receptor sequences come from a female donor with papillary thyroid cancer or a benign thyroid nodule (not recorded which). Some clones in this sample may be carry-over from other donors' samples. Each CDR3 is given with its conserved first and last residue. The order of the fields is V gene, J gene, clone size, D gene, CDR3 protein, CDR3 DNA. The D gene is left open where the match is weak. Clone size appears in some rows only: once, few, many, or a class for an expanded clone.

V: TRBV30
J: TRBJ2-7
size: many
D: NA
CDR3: CAWSVRGGVLSSYEQYF
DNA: TGTGCCTGGAGTGTCCGGGGAGGAGTCCTGAGCTCCTACGAGCAGTACTTC

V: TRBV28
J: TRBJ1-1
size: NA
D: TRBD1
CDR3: CARIGTVGSPIHF
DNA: TGTGCCAGAATTGGGACAGTCGGGTCACCCATCCACTTT

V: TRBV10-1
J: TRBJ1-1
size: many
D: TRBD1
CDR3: CASSEGQVLNTEAFF
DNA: TGCGCCAGCAGTGAAGGACAGGTGTTGAACACTGAAGCTTTCTTT

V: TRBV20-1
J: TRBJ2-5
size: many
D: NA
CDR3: CSAFKGQETQYF
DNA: TGCAGTGCTTTTAAAGGGCAAGAGACCCAGTACTTC

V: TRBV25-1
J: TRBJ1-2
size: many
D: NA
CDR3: CASSEWEAVGYGYTF
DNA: TGTGCCAGCAGTGAATGGGAGGCGGTGGGCTATGGCTACACCTTC

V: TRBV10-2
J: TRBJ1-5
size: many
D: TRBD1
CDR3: CASSEQGTGWQPQHF
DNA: TGCGCCAGCAGTGAGCAGGGGACAGGTTGGCAGCCCCAGCATTTT

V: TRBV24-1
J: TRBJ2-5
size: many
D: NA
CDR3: CATSDLKQETQYF
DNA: TGTGCCACCAGTGATTTGAAACAAGAGACCCAGTACTTC

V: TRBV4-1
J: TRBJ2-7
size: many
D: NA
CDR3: CASSQGRSTYEQYF
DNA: TGCGCCAGCAGCCAAGGCAGGTCTACCTACGAGCAGTACTTC

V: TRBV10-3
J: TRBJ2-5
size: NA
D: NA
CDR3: CGLMAGGEETQYF
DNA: TGTGGACTCATGGCAGGGGGGGAAGAGACCCAGTACTTC

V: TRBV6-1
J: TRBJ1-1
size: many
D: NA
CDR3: CASHLTGRGAFF
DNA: TGTGCCAGCCACTTGACGGGTCGTGGAGCTTTCTTT

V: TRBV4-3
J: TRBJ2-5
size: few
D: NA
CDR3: CASNRGQQGGETQYF
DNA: TGCGCCAGCAACCGAGGCCAACAGGGAGGGGAGACCCAGTACTTC

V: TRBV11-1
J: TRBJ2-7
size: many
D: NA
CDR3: CASSPSQGQPYYEQYF
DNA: TGTGCCAGCAGCCCATCTCAGGGGCAACCCTACTACGAGCAGTACTTC

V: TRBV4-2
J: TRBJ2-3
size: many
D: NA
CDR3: CASSQIGWSTDTQYF
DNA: TGTGCCAGCAGCCAAATAGGGTGGAGCACAGATACGCAGTATTTT

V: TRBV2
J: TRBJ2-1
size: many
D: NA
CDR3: CASGHTTGVGEQFF
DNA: TGTGCCAGCGGCCACACGACCGGAGTCGGTGAGCAGTTCTTC

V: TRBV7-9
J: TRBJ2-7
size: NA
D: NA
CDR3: CASTNGNERYEQYF
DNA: TGTGCCAGCACCAATGGGAACGAACGCTACGAGCAGTACTTC

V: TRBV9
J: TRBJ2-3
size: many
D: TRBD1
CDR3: CASSPTGTGLDTQYF
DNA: TGTGCCAGCAGCCCGACCGGGACAGGGTTAGATACGCAGTATTTT

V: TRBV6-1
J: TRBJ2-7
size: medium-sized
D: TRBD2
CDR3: CASSPGLAAEQYF
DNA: TGTGCCAGCAGTCCGGGACTAGCGGCCGAGCAGTACTTC

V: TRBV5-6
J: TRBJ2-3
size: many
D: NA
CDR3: CASSLAGAPGGDTQCF
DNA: TGTGCCAGCAGCTTGGCCGGCGCCCCCGGGGGAGATACGCAGTGTTTT

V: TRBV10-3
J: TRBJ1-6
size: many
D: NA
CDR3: CAISSGNSPLHF
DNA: TGTGCCATCAGTTCCGGTAATTCACCCCTCCACTTT

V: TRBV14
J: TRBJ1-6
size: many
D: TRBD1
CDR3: CASSQLGQGNSPLHF
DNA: TGTGCCAGCAGCCAATTGGGACAGGGGAATTCACCCCTCCACTTT

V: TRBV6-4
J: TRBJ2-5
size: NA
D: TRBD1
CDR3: CARSDPGQGSQTQYF
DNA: TGTGCCAGAAGTGACCCTGGACAGGGTTCGCAGACCCAGTACTTC

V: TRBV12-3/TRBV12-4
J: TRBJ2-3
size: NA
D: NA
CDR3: CASSLPSPNSDTQYF
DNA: TGTGCCAGCAGTTTACCTTCCCCTAACTCGGATACGCAGTATTTT

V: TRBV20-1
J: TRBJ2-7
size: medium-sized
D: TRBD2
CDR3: CSARGESGAPNYDYEQYF
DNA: TGCAGTGCTAGAGGAGAGAGCGGGGCCCCCAATTATGACTACGAGCAGTACTTC

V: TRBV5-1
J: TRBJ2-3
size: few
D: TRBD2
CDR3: CTSSLGLGPGTQYF
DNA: TGCACCAGCAGCTTGGGACTAGGCCCAGGTACGCAGTATTTT

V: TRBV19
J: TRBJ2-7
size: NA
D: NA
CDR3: CAIIIGDYEQYF
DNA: TGTGCCATTATTATAGGAGATTACGAGCAGTACTTC

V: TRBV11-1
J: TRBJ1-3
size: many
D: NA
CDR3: CASSLGGVPSGNTIYF
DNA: TGTGCCAGCAGCTTAGGTGGGGTCCCCTCTGGAAACACCATATATTTT

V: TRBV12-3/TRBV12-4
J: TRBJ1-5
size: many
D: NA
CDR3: CASSLSRSNQPQHF
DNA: TGTGCCAGCAGTTTATCGCGGTCCAATCAGCCCCAGCATTTT

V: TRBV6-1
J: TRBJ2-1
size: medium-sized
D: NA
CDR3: CASSIHHASYNEQFF
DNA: TGTGCCAGCAGTATACACCATGCCTCCTACAATGAGCAGTTCTTC

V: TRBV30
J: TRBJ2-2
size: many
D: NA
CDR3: CAWSVGGAAAGELFF
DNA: TGTGCCTGGAGTGTTGGTGGAGCGGCCGCGGGGGAGCTGTTTTTT

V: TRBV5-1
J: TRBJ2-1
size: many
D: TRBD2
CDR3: CASSLRVMGTSEQQFF
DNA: TGCGCCAGCAGCTTGCGGGTCATGGGGACTAGCGAGCAGCAGTTCTTC

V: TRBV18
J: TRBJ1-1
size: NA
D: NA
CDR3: CASSPITGFTEAFF
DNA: TGTGCCAGCTCACCCATAACAGGGTTCACTGAAGCTTTCTTT

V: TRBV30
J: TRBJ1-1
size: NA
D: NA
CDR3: CAWGCGQWSAEAFF
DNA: TGTGCCTGGGGTTGCGGTCAGTGGTCGGCTGAAGCTTTCTTT

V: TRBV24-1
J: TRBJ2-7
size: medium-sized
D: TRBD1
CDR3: CATSDWTGPYEQYF
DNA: TGTGCCACCAGTGATTGGACAGGGCCCTACGAGCAGTACTTC

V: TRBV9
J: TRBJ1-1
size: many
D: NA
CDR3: CASSSGTQVRDTEAFF
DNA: TGTGCCAGCAGCTCAGGCACCCAAGTTCGTGACACTGAAGCTTTCTTT

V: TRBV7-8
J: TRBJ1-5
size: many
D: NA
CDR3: CASSPPGVGDQPQHF
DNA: TGTGCCAGCAGCCCTCCCGGAGTGGGTGATCAGCCCCAGCATTTT

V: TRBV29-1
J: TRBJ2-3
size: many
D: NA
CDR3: CSVESDAADTQYF
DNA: TGCAGCGTTGAGAGCGATGCGGCAGATACGCAGTATTTT

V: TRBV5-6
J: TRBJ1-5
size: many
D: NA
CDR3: CASSLSWNQPQHF
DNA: TGTGCCAGCAGCTTGTCGTGGAATCAGCCCCAGCATTTT

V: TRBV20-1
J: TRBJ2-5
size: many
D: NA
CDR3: CSARDLRVTETQYF
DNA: TGCAGTGCTAGAGATCTCAGGGTAACAGAGACCCAGTACTTC

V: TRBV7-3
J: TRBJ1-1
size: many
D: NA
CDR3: CASSLGGLKTEAFF
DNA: TGTGCCAGCAGCTTAGGGGGGTTGAAAACTGAAGCTTTCTTT

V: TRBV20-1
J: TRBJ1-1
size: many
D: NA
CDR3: CSASDTTNTEAFF
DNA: TGCAGTGCTAGCGACACAACCAACACTGAAGCTTTCTTT

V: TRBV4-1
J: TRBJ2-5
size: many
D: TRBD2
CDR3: CASSLLAGRETQYF
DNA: TGCGCCAGCAGCCTACTAGCGGGACGCGAGACCCAGTACTTC

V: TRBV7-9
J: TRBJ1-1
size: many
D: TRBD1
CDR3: CASSEGQPGTEAFF
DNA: TGTGCCAGCAGCGAGGGACAGCCTGGGACTGAAGCTTTCTTT

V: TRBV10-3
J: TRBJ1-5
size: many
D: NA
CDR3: CAISPGDYSNQPQHF
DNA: TGTGCCATCAGTCCAGGGGATTATAGCAATCAGCCCCAGCATTTT

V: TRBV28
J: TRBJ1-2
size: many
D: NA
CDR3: CASSLWTGGYGYTF
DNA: TGTGCCAGCAGTTTATGGACAGGCGGGTATGGCTACACCTTC

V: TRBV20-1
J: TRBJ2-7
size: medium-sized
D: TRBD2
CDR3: CSASPSSGSSYEQYF
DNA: TGCAGTGCTTCTCCCTCTAGCGGGAGCTCCTACGAGCAGTACTTC

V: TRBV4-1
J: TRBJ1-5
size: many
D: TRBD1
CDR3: CASSQRQGTSNQPQHF
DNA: TGCGCCAGCAGCCAAAGACAGGGGACAAGCAATCAGCCCCAGCATTTT

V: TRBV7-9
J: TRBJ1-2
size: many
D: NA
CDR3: CASSPTDGGYRYTF
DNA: TGTGCCAGCAGCCCTACCGACGGTGGATATCGCTACACCTTC